This TCR beta chain was documented in a study of shared clonotypes between healthy human individuals. Overall study findings and caveats: Only blood was sampled; tissue repertoires likely differ.

The CDR3 sequence is 14 residues long. Germline V gene lookup returns CDR1 MDHEN and CDR2 SYDVKM. V was shortened by 7 bases and J by 1 base, with 12 bases between the two germline ends. Data came from immunoSEQ multiplex PCR; TCRdb stores just in-frame clones and leaves some out. The sample lists approximately 2,300,000 clones, 80% to 95% occurring once. CD4+ cells underwent separation, giving CD45RA+ naive and CD45RA-negative memory subsets. Points on this clone: No antigen is known for it. Other DNA sequences in this specimen translate into the identical CDR3.

The source is a young man in good health. Some clones in this sample may be carry-over from other donors' samples. Sequenced: naive CD4+ T cells from PBMCs. Regarding subset: CD45RA+ positively selected. The chain employs TRBV28 and TRBJ2-3, with D perhaps being TRBD1 or TRBD2 (5 bases each). CDR3 sequence reads: CASTLGRRTDTQYF. CDR3 bases: TGTGCCAGCACCTTGGGACGGCGCACAGATACGCAGTATTTT.